The 8 T cell receptor beta chains listed next were all sequenced from one sample in a study of T cell changes during pregnancy in multiple sclerosis. This table comes from immunoSEQ multiplex PCR, and its TCRdb copy is limited to in-frame clones, with some not included. The sample includes about 38,000 clones, approximately 91% of them seen just once. The material sequenced was CD8+ T cells from peripheral blood mononuclear cells, taken after pregnancy. These receptors were taken from a female donor with multiple sclerosis, enrolled in a pregnancy study.

V usage is TRBV25-1 and J usage is TRBJ1-2; D possibly corresponds to TRBD1 (6 bases). Germline CDR1 reads MGHDK; CDR2 reads SYGVNS. V lost 7 bases and J lost 0, with 9 bases in between. The CDR3 runs to 13 residues. CDR3 sequence reads: CASMGGPNYGYTF. The CDR3 DNA follows: TGTGCCAGCATGGGGGGGCCTAACTATGGCTACACCTTC.

The rearrangement links TRBV29-1 to TRBJ1-2, with D hard to call. Germline V CDR1 and CDR2: SQVTM, ANQGSEA. Trimming removed 3 bases at V and 0 bases at J, with 8 bases between. The CDR3 totals 13 residues. The CDR3 protein is CSVDLATNYGYTF. The CDR3 DNA is TGCAGCGTTGATTTAGCTACTAACTATGGCTACACCTTC.

The chain recombines TRBV27 with TRBJ2-7, with 12 bases fitting TRBD2. With 5 bases clipped from V and 5 bases from J, the junction kept 7 bases outside the gene matches. The CDR3 runs 15 residues. Germline V CDR1 and CDR2: MNHEY, SMNVEV (reference sequence). The CDR3 DNA reads as TGTGCCAGCAGTCATCTAGCGGGAGGGCCCAACGAGCAGTACTTC. Amino acids: CASSHLAGGPNEQYF.

The V call is TRBV15, the J call TRBJ2-1; perhaps TRBD2 as D (6 bases). Trimming left V 2 bases short and J 8 bases short, with 22 bases between. This CDR3 spans 17 amino acids. From germline, CDR1 is LNHNV and CDR2 YYDKDF (reference sequence). The CDR3 sequence is CATSRLPGSRVFDEQFF. In nucleotides, the CDR3 is TGTGCCACCAGCAGACTTCCCGGGAGTCGGGTTTTCGATGAGCAGTTCTTC. The variable domain in full, with the rest retrieved from reference TRBV15 and TRBJ2-1, is DAMVIQNPRYQVTQFGKPVTLSCSQTLNHNVMYWYQQKSSQAPKLLFHYYDKDFNNEADTPDNFQSRRPNTSFCFLDIRSPGLGDTAMYLCATSRLPGSRVFDEQFFGPGTRLTVL.

V usage is TRBV2 and J usage is TRBJ1-2; D ambiguous. Germline CDR1 reads SNHLY; CDR2 reads FYNNEI. V gave up 8 bases and J gave up 0 bases, with 10 bases separating them. The CDR3 covers 13 residues. CDR3 DNA sequence: TGTGCCAGCGGAGGACGACCTAACTATGGCTACACCTTC. Protein product: CASGGRPNYGYTF.

The chain couples TRBV9 to TRBJ2-3, with 9 bases that match TRBD2. The J segment lost 4 bases and the V segment lost 1 base, leaving 1 base of the junction unmatched. Germline assignment: CDR1 SGDLS and CDR2 YYNGEE. The CDR3 has 14 amino acids. The CDR3 DNA reads TGTGCCAGCAGCGTAAGCGGGGGGTCAGATACGCAGTATTTT. It is translated as CASSVSGGSDTQYF.

V and J are TRBV11-2 and TRBJ1-1; the D gene is possibly TRBD1 (6 bases). Per germline, CDR1 SGHAT and CDR2 FQNNGV. The CDR3 runs to 12 residues. Trimming took off 7 bases at V and 1 base at J, with 7 bases between the two ends. DNA of the CDR3: TGTGCCAGCACGGACAGGAACACTGAAGCTTTCTTT. This translates into CASTDRNTEAFF. The full variable domain, its missing parts supplied by reference TRBV11-2 and TRBJ1-1, is EAGVAQSPRYKIIEKRQSVAFWCNPISGHATLYWYQQILGQGPKLLIQFQNNGVVDDSQLPKDRFSAERLKGVDSTLKIQPAKLEDSAVYLCASTDRNTEAFFGQGTRLTVV.

The chain uses TRBV27 and TRBJ2-1, with D possibly TRBD2 on 5 matching bases. Germline V gives CDR1 MNHEY, CDR2 SMNVEV (reference sequence). This CDR3 comprises 14 residues. The V end lost 2 bases, the J end lost 7 bases, and 12 bases lay between the germline ends. This CDR3 reads CASSLVRESNEQFF. The CDR3 bases are TGTGCCAGCAGTTTAGTCCGGGAATCAAATGAGCAGTTCTTC.